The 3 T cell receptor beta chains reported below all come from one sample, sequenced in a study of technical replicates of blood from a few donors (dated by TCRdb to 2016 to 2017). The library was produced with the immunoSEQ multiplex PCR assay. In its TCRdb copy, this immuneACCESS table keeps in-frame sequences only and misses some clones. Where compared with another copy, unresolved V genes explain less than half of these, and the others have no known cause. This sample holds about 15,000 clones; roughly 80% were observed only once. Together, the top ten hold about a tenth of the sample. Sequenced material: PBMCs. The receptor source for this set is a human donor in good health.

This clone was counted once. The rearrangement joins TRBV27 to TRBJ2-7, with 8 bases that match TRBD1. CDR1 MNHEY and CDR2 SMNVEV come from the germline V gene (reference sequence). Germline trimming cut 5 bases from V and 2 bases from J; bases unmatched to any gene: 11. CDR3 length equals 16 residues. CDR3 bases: TGTGCCAGCAGTCCAACCCAGACAGGGGTAACCTACGAGCAGTACTTC. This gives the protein CASSPTQTGVTYEQYF.

The CDR3 DNA is TGTGCCAGCAGTGAATTAGCGGGAGGGCCACACGAGCAGTACTTC. This sequence encodes CASSELAGGPHEQYF. The chain employs TRBV6-1 and TRBJ2-7; 11 bases align to TRBD2. The CDR3 length is 15 residues. With V trimmed by 2 bases and J by 5 bases, 5 bases remained unmatched. Germline-derived CDR1 and CDR2 are MNHNS and SASEGT.

For the CDR3, the DNA is TGTGCCAGCAGCGTAGAGATAGGAACAGGGGTGGCAGATACGCAGTATTTT. Protein: CASSVEIGTGVADTQYF. The gene calls are TRBV9 and TRBJ2-3; 7 positions agree with TRBD1. This CDR3 has 17 residues. The germline V gene has CDR1 SGDLS and CDR2 YYNGEE. Germline trimming cut 0 bases from V and 4 bases from J; bases unmatched to any gene: 11.